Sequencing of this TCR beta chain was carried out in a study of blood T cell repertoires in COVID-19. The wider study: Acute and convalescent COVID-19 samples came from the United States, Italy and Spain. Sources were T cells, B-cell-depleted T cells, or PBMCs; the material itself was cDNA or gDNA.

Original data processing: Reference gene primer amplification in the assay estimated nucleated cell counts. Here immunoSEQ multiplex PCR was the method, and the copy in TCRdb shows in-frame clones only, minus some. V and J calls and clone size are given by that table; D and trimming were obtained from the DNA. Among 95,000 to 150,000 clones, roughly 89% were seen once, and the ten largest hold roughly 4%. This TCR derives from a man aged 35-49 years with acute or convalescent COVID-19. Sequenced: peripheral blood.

The CDR3 region is CASSYSRGYGELFF. CDR3 bases: TGTGCCAGCAGTTACTCGAGAGGGTACGGGGAGCTGTTTTTT. The gene calls are TRBV6-2 or TRBV6-3 and TRBJ2-2, with TRBD2 as a possible D gene (5 bases). V lost 0 bases and J lost 7, with 9 bases in between. The CDR3 runs to 14 residues. Germline lookup yields CDR1 MNHEY and CDR2 SVGEGT.